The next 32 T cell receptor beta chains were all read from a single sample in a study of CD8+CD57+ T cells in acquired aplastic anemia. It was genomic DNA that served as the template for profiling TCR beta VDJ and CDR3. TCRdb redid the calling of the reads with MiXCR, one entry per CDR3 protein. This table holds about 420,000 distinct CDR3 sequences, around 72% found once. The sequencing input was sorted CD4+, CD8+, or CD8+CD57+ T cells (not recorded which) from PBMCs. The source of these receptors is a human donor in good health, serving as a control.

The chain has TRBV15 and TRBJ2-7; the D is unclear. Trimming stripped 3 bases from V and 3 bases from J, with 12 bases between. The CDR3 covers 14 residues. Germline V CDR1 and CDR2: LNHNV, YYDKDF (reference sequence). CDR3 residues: CATSSLAQNYEQYF. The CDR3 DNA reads TGTGCCACCAGCAGCTTGGCGCAGAACTACGAGCAGTACTTC.

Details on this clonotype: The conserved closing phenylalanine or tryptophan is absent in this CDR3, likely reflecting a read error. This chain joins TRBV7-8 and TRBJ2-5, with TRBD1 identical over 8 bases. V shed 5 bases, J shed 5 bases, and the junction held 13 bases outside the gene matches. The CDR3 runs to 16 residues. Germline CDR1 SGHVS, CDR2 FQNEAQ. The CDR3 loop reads CASSLSQGAGVETQYV. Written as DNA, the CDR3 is TGTGCCAGCAGCCTGAGCCAGGGGGCCGGGGTGGAGACCCAGTACGTC.

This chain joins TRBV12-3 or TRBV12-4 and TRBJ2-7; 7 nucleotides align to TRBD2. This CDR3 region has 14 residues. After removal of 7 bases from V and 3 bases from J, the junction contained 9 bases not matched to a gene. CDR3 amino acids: CASTRGELNYEQYF. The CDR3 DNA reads TGTGCCAGCACCCGGGGGGAACTGAACTACGAGCAGTACTTC.

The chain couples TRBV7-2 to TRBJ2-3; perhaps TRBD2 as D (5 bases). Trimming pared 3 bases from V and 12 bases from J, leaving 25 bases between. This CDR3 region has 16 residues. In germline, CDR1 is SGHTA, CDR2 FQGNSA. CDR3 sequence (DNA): TGTGCCAGCAGCTTTCGGGCTCGAGGTAGACGGGGAGACCAGTATTTT. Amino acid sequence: CASSFRARGRRGDQYF.

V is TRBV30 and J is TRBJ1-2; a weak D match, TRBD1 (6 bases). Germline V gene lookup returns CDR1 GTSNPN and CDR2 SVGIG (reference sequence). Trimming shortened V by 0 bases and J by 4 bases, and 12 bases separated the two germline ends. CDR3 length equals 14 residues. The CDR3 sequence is CAWSVGGGTYGYTF. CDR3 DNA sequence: TGTGCCTGGAGTGTAGGGGGGGGGACCTATGGCTACACCTTC. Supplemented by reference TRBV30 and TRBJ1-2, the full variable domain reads SQTIHQWPATLVQPVGSPLSLECTVEGTSNPNLYWYRQAAGRGLQLLFYSVGIGQISSEVPQNLSASRPQDRQFILSSKKLLLSDSGFYLCAWSVGGGTYGYTFGSGTRLTVV.

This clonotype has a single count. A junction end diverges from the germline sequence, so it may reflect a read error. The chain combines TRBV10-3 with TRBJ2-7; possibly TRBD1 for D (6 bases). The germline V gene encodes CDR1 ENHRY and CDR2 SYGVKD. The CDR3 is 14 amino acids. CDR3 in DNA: TGTGCCAGCAGTCCGACCGACAGGCACTGTGAGCACTACTTC. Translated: CASSPTDRHCEHYF.

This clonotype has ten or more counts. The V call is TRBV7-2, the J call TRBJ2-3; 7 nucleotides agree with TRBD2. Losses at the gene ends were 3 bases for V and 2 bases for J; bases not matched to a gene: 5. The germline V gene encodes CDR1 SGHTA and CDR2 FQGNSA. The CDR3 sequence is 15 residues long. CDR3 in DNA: TGTGCCAGCAGCTTGAGCGGGACCTACACAGATACGCAGTATTTT. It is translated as CASSLSGTYTDTQYF.

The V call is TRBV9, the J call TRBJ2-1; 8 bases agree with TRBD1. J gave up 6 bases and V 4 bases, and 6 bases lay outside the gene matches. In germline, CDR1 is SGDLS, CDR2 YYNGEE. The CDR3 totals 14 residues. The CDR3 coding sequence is TGTGCCAGCAGCTTTCAGGGGGCCGGCAATGAGCAGTTCTTC. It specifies CASSFQGAGNEQFF.

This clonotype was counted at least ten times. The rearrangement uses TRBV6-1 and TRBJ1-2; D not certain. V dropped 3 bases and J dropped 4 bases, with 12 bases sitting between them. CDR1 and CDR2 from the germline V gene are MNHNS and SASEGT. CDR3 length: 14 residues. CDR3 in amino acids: CASSEAGSGYGYTF. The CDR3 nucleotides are TGTGCCAGCAGTGAGGCGGGAAGTGGCTATGGCTACACCTTC.

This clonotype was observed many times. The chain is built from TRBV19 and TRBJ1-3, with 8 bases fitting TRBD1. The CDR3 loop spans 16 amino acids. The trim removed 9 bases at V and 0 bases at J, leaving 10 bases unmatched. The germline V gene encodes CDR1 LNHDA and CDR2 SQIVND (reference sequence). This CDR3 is CARRTRQGFSGNTIYF. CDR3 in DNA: TGTGCCAGACGAACCCGACAGGGGTTCTCTGGAAACACCATATATTTT.

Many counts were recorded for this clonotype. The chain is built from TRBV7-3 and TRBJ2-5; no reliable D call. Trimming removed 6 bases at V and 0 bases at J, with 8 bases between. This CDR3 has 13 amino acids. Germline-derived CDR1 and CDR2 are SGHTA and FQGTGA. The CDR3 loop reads CASRPSDQETQYF. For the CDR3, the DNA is TGTGCCAGCAGACCCTCTGACCAAGAGACCCAGTACTTC.

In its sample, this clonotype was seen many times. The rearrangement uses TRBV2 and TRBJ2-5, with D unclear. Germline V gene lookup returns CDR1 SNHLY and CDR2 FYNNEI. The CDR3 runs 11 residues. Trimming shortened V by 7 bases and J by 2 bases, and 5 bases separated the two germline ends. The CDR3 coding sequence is TGTGCCAGCACAGAACAAGAGACCCAGTACTTC. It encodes CASTEQETQYF. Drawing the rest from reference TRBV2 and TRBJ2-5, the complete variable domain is EPEVTQTPSHQVTQMGQEVILRCVPISNHLYFYWYRQILGQKVEFLVSFYNNEISEKSEIFDDQFSVERPDGSNFTLKIRSTKLEDSAMYFCASTEQETQYFGPGTRLLVL.

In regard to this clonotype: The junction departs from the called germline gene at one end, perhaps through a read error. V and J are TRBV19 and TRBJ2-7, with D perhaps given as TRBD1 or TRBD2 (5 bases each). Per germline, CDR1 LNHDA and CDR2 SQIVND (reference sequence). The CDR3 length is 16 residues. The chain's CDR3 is CASSRGLGPTSGSQTF. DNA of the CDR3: TGTGCCAGTAGTAGGGGCCTGGGACCCACCTCCGGTTCGCAGACCTTC.

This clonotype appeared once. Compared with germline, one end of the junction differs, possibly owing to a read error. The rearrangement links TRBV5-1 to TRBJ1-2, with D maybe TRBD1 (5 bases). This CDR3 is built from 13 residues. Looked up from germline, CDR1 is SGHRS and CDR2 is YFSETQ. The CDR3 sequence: CASSWGAGSSYTF. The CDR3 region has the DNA TGTGCCAGCAGCTGGGGAGCAGGGAGTAGCTACACCTTC.

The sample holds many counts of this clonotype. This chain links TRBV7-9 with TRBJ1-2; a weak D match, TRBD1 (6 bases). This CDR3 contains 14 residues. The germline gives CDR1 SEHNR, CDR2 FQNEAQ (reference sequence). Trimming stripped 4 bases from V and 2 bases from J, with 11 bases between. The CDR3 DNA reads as TGTGCCAGCAGCTCCTGGGACATAAACTATGGCTACACCTTC. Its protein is CASSSWDINYGYTF.

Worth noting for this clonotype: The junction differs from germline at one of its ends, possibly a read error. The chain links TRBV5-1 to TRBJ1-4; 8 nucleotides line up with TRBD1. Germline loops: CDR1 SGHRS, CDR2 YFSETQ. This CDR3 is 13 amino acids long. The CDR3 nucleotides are TGCGCCAGCAGTCAACAGGGGGACGAAAGACTGTTTTTT. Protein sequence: CASSQQGDERLFF. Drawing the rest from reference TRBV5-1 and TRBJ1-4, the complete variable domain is KAGVTQTPRYLIKTRGQQVTLSCSPISGHRSVSWYQQTPGQGLQFLFEYFSETQRNKGNFPGRFSGRQFSNSRSEMNVSTLELGDSALYLCASSQQGDERLFFGSGTQLSVL.

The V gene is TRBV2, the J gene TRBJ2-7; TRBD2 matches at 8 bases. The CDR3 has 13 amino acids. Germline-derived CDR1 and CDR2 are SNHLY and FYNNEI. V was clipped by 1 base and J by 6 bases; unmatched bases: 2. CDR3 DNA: TGTGCCAGCAGTGAAGACGGGGGGGGCGAGCAGTACTTC. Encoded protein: CASSEDGGGEQYF.

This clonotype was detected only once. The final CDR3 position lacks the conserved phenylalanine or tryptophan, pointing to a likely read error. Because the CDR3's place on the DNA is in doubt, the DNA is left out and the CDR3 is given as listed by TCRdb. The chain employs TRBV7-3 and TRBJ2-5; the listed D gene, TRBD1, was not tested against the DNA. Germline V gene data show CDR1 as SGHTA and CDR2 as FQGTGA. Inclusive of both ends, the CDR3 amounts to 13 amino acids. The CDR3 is CASSLGSGELYFG.

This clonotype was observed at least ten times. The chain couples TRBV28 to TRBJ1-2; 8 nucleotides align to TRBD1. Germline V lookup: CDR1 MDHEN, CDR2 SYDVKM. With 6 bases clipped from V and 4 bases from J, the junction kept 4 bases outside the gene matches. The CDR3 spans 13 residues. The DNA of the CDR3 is TGTGCCAGCAGGGATGGGACAGGCTATGGCTACACCTTC. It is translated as CASRDGTGYGYTF.

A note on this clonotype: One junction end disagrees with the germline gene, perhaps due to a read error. The CDR3 DNA follows: TGTGCCAGCAGCTCAGCTGGGACATACGATCAGTACTTC. Encoded protein: CASSSAGTYDQYF. The chain is built from TRBV7-2 and TRBJ2-7, with a weak D call TRBD1 (6 bases). The CDR3 totals 13 residues. Germline V gives CDR1 SGHTA, CDR2 FQGNSA. The whole variable domain, filled in from reference TRBV7-2 and TRBJ2-7, reads GAGVSQSPSNKVTEKGKDVELRCDPISGHTALYWYRQSLGQGLEFLIYFQGNSAPDKSGLPSDRFSAERTGGSVSTLTIQRTQQEDSAVYLCASSSAGTYDQYFGPGTRLTVT.

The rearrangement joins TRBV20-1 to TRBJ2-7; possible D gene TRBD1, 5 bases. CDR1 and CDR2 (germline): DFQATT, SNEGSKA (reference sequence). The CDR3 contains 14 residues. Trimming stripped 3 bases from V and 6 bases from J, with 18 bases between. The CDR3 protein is CSASTDKDNGEQYF. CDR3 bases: TGCAGTGCTAGCACGGACAAGGACAATGGCGAGCAGTACTTC.

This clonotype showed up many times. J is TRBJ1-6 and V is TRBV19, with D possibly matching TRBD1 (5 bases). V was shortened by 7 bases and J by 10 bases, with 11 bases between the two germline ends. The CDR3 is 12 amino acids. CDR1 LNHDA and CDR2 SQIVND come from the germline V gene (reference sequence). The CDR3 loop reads CASMGPVSPLHF. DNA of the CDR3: TGTGCCAGTATGGGACCCGTCTCACCCCTCCACTTT.

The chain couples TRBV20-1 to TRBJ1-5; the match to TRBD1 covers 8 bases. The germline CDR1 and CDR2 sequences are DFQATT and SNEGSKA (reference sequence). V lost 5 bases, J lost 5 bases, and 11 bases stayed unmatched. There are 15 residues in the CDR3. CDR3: CSAHRQGSWDQPQHF. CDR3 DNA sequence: TGCAGTGCTCACCGACAGGGGAGTTGGGATCAGCCCCAGCATTTT.

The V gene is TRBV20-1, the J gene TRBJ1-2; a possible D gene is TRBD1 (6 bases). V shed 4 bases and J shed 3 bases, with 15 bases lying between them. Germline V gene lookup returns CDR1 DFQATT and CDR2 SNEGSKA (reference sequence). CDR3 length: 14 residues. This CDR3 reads CSAITGRGYYGYTF. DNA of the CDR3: TGCAGTGCTATCACAGGGAGAGGCTACTATGGCTACACCTTC.

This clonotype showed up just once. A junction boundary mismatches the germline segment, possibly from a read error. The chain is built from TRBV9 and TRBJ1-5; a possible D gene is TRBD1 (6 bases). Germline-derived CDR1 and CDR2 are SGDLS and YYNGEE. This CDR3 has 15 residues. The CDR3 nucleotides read TGTGCCAGCAGCTTGACGACAGGCCTTAGCCAGCCCGAGCATTTT. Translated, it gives CASSLTTGLSQPEHF.

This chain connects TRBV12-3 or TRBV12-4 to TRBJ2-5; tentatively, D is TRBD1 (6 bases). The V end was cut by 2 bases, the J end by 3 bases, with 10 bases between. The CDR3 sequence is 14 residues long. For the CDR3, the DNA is TGTGCCAGCAGTTTACTGACAGGCAAAGAGACCCAGTACTTC. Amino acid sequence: CASSLLTGKETQYF.

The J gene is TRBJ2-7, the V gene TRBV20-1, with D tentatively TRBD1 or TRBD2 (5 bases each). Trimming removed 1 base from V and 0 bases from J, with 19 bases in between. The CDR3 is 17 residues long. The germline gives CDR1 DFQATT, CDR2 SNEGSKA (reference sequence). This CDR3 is CSARARGVGESSYEQYF. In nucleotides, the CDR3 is TGCAGTGCTAGAGCACGTGGTGTGGGGGAGAGCTCCTACGAGCAGTACTTC.

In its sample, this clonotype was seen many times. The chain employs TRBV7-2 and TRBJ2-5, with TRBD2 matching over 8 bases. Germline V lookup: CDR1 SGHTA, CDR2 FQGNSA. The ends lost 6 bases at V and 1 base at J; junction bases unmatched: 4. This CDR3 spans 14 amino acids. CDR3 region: CASSLAGGQETQYF. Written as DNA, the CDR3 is TGTGCCAGCAGTTTGGCGGGGGGCCAAGAGACCCAGTACTTC.

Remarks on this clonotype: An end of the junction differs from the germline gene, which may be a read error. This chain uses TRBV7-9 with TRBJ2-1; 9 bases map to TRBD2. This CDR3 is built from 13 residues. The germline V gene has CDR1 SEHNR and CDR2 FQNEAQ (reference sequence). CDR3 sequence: CASSLLAGESQHF. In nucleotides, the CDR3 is TGTGCCAGCAGTTTATTAGCGGGGGAATCGCAGCACTTC. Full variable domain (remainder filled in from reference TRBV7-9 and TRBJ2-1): DTGVSQNPRHKITKRGQNVTFRCDPISEHNRLYWYRQTLGQGPEFLTYFQNEAQLEKSRLLSDRFSAERPKGSFSTLEIQRTEQGDSAMYLCASSLLAGESQHFGPGTRLTVL.

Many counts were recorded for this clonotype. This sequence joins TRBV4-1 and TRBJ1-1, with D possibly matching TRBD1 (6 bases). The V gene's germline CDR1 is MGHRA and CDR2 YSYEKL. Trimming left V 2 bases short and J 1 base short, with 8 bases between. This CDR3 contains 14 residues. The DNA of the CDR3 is TGCGCCAGCAGCCAAACGACAGGGAACACTGAAGCTTTCTTT. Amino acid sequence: CASSQTTGNTEAFF.

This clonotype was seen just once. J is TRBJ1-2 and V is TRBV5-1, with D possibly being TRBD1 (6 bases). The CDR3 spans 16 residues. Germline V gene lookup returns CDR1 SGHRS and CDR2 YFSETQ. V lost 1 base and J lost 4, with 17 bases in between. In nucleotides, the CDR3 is TGCGCCAGCAGCTTGACCCCCGGGACACTCGCCTATGGCTACACCTTC. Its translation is CASSLTPGTLAYGYTF.

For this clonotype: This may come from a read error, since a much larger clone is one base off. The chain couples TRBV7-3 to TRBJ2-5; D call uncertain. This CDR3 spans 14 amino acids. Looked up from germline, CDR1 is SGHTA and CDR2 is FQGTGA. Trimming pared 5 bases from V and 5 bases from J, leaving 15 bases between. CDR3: CASSPGPAWETQYF. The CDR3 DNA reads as TGTGCCAGCAGCCCTGGACCAGCCTGGGAGACCCAGTACTTC.